A selection of T cell receptor beta chains follows, all from one sample in a study of cytomegalovirus exposure and HLA in healthy donors. Sequenced by immunoSEQ multiplex PCR; TCRdb stores in-frame clones only, minus some. The sample consists of 130,000 to 150,000 clones, under 80% of them appearing once. Sequencing was carried out using PBMCs. The receptor set was obtained from a male donor in good health and CMV-seronegative. Both conserved end residues are part of each CDR3. Fields, in order: D gene, V gene, J gene, clone size, CDR3 DNA, CDR3 protein. The D gene is left open where the match is weak. Rows give clone size only sometimes, using once, few, many, or a class for an expanded clone.

TRBD2	TRBV9	TRBJ2-7	NA	TGTGCCAGCAGCGTAGCAGCGGGAGGATACGAGCAGTACTTC	CASSVAAGGYEQYF
NA	TRBV30	TRBJ2-7	NA	TGTGCCTGGAGTGAGGTAGGCAGGGAATACGAGCAGTACTTC	CAWSEVGREYEQYF
NA	TRBV6-6	TRBJ1-3	NA	TGTGCCAGCATAACCGGGGATAGTAGCACCATATATTTT	CASITGDSSTIYF
NA	TRBV5-1	TRBJ1-2	NA	TGCGCCAGCAGCTTGTCCGGGACTCCCTCCTACTATGGCTACACCTTC	CASSLSGTPSYYGYTF
NA	TRBV19	TRBJ1-5	NA	TGTGCCAGTAGTATACGGGACACCGATCAGCCCCAGCATTTT	CASSIRDTDQPQHF
TRBD1	TRBV30	TRBJ1-3	NA	TGTGCCTGGAGTCCGGGACAGAGCTCTGGAAACACCATATATTTT	CAWSPGQSSGNTIYF
NA	TRBV7-9	TRBJ2-1	NA	TGTGCCAGCAGTTCGACTGGAGATTCCTACAATGAGCAGTTCTTC	CASSSTGDSYNEQFF
NA	TRBV11-3	TRBJ2-7	NA	TGTGCCAGCGGGCAACAGGGACGCGAGCAGTACTTC	CASGQQGREQYF
TRBD1	TRBV18	TRBJ1-2	NA	TGTGCCAGCTCACGTGAAAACAGGGGTAATGATGGCTACACCTTC	CASSRENRGNDGYTF
NA	TRBV30	TRBJ1-1	NA	TGTGCCTGGAGCTCAGGGAATGCTGAAGCTTTCTTT	CAWSSGNAEAFF
NA	TRBV2	TRBJ2-7	NA	TGTGCCACCGCATTTCATAGCTCCTACGAGCAGTACTTC	CATAFHSSYEQYF
TRBD2	TRBV7-7	TRBJ2-1	NA	TGTGCTAGCAGCTCATCAGCGGGAGGATCCAATGAGCAGTTCTTC	CASSSSAGGSNEQFF
TRBD2	TRBV7-3	TRBJ2-3	NA	TGTGCCAGCAGCTCCCGGGGCGGGGGGGGAGATACGCAGTATTTT	CASSSRGGGGDTQYF
NA	TRBV7-9	TRBJ1-1	NA	TGTGCCAGCAGCCAAAGCGGTGAAGCTTTCTTT	CASSQSGEAFF
NA	TRBV27	TRBJ2-2	NA	TGTGCCAGCAGCCGAACCATCGGGGGACCAAACACCGGGGAGCTGTTTTTT	CASSRTIGGPNTGELFF
NA	TRBV18	TRBJ2-7	NA	TGTGCCAGCTCCCCCATCTCCTACGAGCAGTACTTC	CASSPISYEQYF
TRBD2	TRBV25-1	TRBJ2-7	NA	TGTGCCAGCTCAACACACCTAGGGGCTAGCGGGACTTACGAGCAGTACTTC	CASSTHLGASGTYEQYF
TRBD1	TRBV5-5	TRBJ1-5	NA	TGTGCCAGCAGCTTGGACAGGGGGAAAAATCAGCCCCAGCATTTT	CASSLDRGKNQPQHF
TRBD1	TRBV4-1	TRBJ2-7	NA	TGCGCCAGCAGCCAATCCCTTTTTGACAGGGGGCGGGACGAGCAGTACTTC	CASSQSLFDRGRDEQYF
NA	TRBV5-4	TRBJ1-1	once	TGTGCCAGCAGCTTATCGTCCGACACTGAAGCTTTCTTT	CASSLSSDTEAFF
NA	TRBV30	TRBJ1-2	NA	TGTGCCTGGAGTGTATCTGAGTTGTACACCTTC	CAWSVSELYTF
NA	TRBV5-1	TRBJ2-3	NA	TGCGCCCGCAGCCTCGGACTGCTAACTAGCACAGATACGCAGTATTTT	CARSLGLLTSTDTQYF
NA	TRBV27	TRBJ1-6	NA	TGTGCCAGCAGGAAGCACCGTACAGATAATAATTCACCCCTCCACTTT	CASRKHRTDNNSPLHF
TRBD1	TRBV7-3	TRBJ2-1	few	TGTGCCAGCAGCTTACCGGGACAGGGAGGCAATGAGCAGTTCTTC	CASSLPGQGGNEQFF
NA	TRBV19	TRBJ1-3	NA	TGTGCCAGTAGTTACACCCGACAGGTATCCTCTGGAAACACCATATATTTT	CASSYTRQVSSGNTIYF
TRBD1	TRBV27	TRBJ2-5	NA	TGTGCCAGCAGTGGTGGACAGGGCGAATGGGAGACCCAGTACTTC	CASSGGQGEWETQYF
NA	TRBV6-5	TRBJ2-1	few	TGTGCCAGCAGTTCGCCAGCGGACCTCTACAATGAGCAGTTCTTC	CASSSPADLYNEQFF
NA	TRBV5-6	TRBJ2-7	once	TGTGCCAGCACCGACAGCTACGAGCAGTACTTC	CASTDSYEQYF
NA	TRBV6-6	TRBJ1-2	few	TGTGCCAGCAGTTTTCGGGACTCCGGCACTTTCTATGGCTACACCTTC	CASSFRDSGTFYGYTF
NA	TRBV7-9	TRBJ2-3	NA	TGTGCCAGCAGCTTAAGGCGGGCGGGAGATACGCAGTATTTT	CASSLRRAGDTQYF